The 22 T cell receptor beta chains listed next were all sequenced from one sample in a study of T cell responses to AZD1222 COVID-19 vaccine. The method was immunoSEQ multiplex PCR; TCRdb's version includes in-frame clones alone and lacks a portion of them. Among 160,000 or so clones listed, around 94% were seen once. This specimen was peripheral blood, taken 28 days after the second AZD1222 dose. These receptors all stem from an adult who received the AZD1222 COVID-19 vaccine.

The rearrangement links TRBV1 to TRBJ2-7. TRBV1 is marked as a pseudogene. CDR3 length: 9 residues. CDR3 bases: TGCACCAACTCCTACGAGCAGTACTTC. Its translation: CTNSYEQYF.

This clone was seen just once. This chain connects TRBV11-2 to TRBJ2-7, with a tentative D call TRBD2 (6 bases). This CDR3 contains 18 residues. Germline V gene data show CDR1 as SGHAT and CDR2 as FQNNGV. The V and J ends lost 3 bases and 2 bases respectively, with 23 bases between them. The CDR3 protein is CASSFASSVGGRAYEQYF. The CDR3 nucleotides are TGTGCCAGCAGCTTCGCCTCATCCGTCGGGGGAAGAGCCTACGAGCAGTACTTC. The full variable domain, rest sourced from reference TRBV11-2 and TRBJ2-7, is EAGVAQSPRYKIIEKRQSVAFWCNPISGHATLYWYQQILGQGPKLLIQFQNNGVVDDSQLPKDRFSAERLKGVDSTLKIQPAKLEDSAVYLCASSFASSVGGRAYEQYFGPGTRLTVT.

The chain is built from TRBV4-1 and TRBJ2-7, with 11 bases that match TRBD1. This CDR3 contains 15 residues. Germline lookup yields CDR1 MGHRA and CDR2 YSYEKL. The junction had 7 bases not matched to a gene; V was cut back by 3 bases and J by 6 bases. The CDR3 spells CASSQGTGGRVEQYF. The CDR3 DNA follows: TGCGCCAGCAGCCAGGGGACAGGGGGGCGGGTCGAGCAGTACTTC.

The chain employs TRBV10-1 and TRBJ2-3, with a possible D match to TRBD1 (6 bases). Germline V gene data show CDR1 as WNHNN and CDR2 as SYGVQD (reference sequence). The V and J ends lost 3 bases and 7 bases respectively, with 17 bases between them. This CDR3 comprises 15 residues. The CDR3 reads CASSDPNRVINTQYF. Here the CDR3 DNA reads TGCGCCAGCAGTGACCCGAACAGGGTGATCAATACGCAGTATTTT.

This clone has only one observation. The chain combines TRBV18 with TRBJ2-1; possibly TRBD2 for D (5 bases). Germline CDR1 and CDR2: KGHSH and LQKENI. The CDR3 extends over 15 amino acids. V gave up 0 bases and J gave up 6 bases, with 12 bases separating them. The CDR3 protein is CASSPPLPAANEQFF. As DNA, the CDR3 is TGTGCCAGCTCACCACCGCTTCCAGCGGCCAATGAGCAGTTCTTC.

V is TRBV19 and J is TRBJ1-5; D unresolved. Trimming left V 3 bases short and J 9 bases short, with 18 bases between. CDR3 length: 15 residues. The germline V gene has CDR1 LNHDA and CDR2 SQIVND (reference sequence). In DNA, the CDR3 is TGTGCCAGTAGTATGGGCCAGGTCTTCCATCGGCCCCAGCATTTT. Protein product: CASSMGQVFHRPQHF.

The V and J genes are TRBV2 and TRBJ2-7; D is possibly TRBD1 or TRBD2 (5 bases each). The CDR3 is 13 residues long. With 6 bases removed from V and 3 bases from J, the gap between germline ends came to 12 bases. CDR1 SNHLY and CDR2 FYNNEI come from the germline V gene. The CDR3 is CASRGTAIYEQYF. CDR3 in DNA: TGTGCCAGCAGGGGGACGGCGATCTACGAGCAGTACTTC.

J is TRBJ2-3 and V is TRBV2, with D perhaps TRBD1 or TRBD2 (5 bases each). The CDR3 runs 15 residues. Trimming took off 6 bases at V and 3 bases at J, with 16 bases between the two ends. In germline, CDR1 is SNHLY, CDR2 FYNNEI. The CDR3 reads CASSQGSVVTDTQYF. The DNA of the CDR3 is TGTGCCAGCAGCCAGGGTAGCGTAGTGACAGATACGCAGTATTTT.

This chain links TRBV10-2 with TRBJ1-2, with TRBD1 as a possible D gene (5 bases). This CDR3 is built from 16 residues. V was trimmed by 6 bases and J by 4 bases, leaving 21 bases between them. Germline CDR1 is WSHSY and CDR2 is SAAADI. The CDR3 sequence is CASRTGAGLGTYGYTF. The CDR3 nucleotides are TGCGCCAGCAGAACCGGGGCCGGGTTGGGGACCTATGGCTACACCTTC.

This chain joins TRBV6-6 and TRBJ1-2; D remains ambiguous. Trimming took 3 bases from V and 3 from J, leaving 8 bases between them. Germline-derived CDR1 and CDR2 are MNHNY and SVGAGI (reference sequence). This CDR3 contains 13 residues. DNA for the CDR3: TGTGCCAGCAGTTATAATAGGGACTATGGCTACACCTTC. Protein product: CASSYNRDYGYTF.

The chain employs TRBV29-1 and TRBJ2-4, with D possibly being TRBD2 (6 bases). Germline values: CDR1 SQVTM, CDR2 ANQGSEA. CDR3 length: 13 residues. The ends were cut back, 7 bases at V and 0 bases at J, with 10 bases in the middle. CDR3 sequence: CSAIAVAKNIQYF. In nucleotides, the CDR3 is TGCAGCGCAATAGCGGTAGCCAAAAACATTCAGTACTTC.

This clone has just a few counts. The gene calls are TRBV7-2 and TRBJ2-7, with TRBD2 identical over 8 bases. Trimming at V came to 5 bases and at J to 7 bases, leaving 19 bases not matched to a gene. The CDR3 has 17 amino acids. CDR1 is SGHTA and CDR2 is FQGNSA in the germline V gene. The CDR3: CASSPYGSAAGAGEQYF. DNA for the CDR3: TGTGCCAGCAGCCCCTACGGGTCGGCAGCGGGAGCAGGGGAGCAGTACTTC. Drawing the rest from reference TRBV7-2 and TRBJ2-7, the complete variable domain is GAGVSQSPSNKVTEKGKDVELRCDPISGHTALYWYRQSLGQGLEFLIYFQGNSAPDKSGLPSDRFSAERTGGSVSTLTIQRTQQEDSAVYLCASSPYGSAAGAGEQYFGPGTRLTVT.

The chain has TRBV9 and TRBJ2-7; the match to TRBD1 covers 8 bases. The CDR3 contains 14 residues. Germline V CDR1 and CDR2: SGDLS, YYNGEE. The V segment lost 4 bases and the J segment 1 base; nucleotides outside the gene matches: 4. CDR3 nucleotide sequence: TGTGCCAGCAGCCCCCAGGGGGCGTCCTACGAGCAGTACTTC. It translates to CASSPQGASYEQYF.

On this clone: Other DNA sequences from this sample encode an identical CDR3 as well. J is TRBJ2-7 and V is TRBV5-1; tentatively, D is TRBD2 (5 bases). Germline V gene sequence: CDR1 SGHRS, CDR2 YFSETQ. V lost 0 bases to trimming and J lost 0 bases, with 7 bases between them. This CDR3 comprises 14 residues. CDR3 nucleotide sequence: TGCGCCAGCAGCTTGGGTGGGAGCTCCTACGAGCAGTACTTC. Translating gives CASSLGGSSYEQYF.

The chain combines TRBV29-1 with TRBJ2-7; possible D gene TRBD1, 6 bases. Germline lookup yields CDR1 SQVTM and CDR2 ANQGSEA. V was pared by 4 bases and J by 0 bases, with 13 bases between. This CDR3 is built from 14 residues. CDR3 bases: TGCAGCGTTGGGGCCGGGACAAGCTCCTACGAGCAGTACTTC. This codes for CSVGAGTSSYEQYF.

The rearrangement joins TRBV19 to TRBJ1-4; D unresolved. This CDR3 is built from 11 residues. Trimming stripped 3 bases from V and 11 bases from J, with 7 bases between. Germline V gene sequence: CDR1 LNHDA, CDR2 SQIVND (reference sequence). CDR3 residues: CASSIREKLFF. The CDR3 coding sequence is TGTGCCAGTAGTATCCGGGAGAAACTGTTTTTT.

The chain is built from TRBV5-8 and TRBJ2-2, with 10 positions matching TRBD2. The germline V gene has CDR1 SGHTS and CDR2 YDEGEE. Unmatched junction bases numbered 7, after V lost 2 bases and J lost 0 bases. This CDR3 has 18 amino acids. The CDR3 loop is CASSLASGSSPNTGELFF. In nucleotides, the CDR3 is TGTGCCAGCAGCTTAGCTAGCGGGAGTTCCCCGAACACCGGGGAGCTGTTTTTT.

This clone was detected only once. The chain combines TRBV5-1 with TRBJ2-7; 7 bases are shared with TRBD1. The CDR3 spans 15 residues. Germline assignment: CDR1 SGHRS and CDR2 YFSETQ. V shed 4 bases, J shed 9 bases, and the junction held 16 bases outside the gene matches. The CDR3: CASSVDGTAVFGQYF. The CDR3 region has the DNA TGCGCCAGCAGCGTGGACGGGACAGCTGTTTTTGGGCAGTACTTC.

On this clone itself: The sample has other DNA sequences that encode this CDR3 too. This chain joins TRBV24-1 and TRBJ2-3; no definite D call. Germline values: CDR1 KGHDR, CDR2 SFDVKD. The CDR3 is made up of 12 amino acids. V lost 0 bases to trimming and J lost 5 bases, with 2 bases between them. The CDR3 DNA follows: TGTGCCACCAGTGATTTGGGAGATACGCAGTATTTT. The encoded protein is CATSDLGDTQYF.

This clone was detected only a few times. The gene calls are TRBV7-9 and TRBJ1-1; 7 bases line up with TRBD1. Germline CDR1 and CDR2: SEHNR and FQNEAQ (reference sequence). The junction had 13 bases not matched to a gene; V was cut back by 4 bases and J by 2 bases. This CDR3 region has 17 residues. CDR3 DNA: TGTGCCAGCAGCTCAGGGGCGGGGGGACAGAAAAACACTGAAGCTTTCTTT. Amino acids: CASSSGAGGQKNTEAFF. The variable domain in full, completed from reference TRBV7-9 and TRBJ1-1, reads DTGVSQNPRHKITKRGQNVTFRCDPISEHNRLYWYRQTLGQGPEFLTYFQNEAQLEKSRLLSDRFSAERPKGSFSTLEIQRTEQGDSAMYLCASSSGAGGQKNTEAFFGQGTRLTVV.

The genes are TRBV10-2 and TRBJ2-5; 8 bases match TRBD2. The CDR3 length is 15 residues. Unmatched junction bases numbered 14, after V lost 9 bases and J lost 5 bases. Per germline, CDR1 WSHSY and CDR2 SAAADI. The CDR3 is CASGGASGLRETQYF. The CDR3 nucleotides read TGCGCCAGTGGGGGGGCTAGCGGGCTCCGGGAGACCCAGTACTTC.

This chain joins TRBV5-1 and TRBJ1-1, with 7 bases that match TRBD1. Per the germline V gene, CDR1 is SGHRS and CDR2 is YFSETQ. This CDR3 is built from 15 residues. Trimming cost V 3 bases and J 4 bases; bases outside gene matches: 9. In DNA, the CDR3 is TGCGCCAGCAGCTCAACAGGGGCGGTTGGCACTGAAGCTTTCTTT. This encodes CASSSTGAVGTEAFF.